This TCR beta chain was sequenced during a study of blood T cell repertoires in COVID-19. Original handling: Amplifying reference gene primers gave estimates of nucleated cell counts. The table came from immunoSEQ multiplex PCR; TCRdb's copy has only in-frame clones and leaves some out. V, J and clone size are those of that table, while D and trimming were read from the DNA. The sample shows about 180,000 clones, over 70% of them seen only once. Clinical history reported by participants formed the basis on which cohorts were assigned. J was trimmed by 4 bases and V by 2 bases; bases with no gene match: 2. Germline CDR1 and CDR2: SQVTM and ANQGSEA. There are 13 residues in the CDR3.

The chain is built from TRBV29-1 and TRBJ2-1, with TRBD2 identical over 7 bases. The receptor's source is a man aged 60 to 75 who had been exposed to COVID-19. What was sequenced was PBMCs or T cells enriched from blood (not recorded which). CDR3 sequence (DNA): TGCAGCGTTGAACCTAGCGGTTACAATGAGCAGTTCTTC. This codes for CSVEPSGYNEQFF.